This T cell receptor beta chain was recorded in a study of Ad26.COV2.S vaccination and SARS-CoV-2 variants (TCRdb year 2021). Broadly, across the study: Vaccine-arm donors came from COV1001, a multicentre, randomized, double-blind, placebo-controlled phase I-IIa trial of Ad26.COV2.S in healthy adults. Ad26.COV2.S was administered intramuscularly at 5 x 10^10 or 1 x 10^11 viral particles, either as a single shot or as two shots given 56 days apart. TCRbeta repertoire sequencing served as the tool for gauging how specific and how broad the SARS-CoV-2-reactive T cell receptors were following Ad26.COV2.S vaccination. The TCR-sequenced set comprised about 32 samples: roughly 19 Ad26.COV2.S vaccine recipients, 5 placebo recipients and 8 SARS-CoV-2 convalescent individuals. Participants in the trial were split at random into five groups of five each, receiving low-dose or high-dose Ad26.COV2.S once or twice, or else placebo on both occasions. Throughout the experiments and outcome assessment, investigators stayed blinded to trial group allocation.

The CDR3 spans 15 residues, from the cysteine through the phenylalanine. The retained sequence is limited to the CDR3, 45 bases, with the frame set at the first base. At the junction V is shortened by 0 bases and J by 5 bases, with 13 bases in between. The CDR1 and CDR2 encoded by the germline V gene (reference sequence) are LGHDT and YNNKEL. Paper-wide results and their limitations: Comparable non-spike TCR breadth was observed between vaccine and placebo recipients, consistent with only spike being contained in the vaccine. Higher spike-specific TCR breadth was observed in Ad26.COV2.S recipients than in placebo recipients (P = 0.0014). The study lacked the statistical power to compare responses across vaccine doses or regimens. After vaccination, spike-specific CD8+ and CD4+ T cell responses were reported to show substantial breadth. It was noted by the authors that total T cell responses may have been underestimated by the TCR breadth and depth analyses.

The label giving this sample's treatment or condition can be read as: 15 to 20 received Ad26.COV2.S at low or high dose, single or two shots; a few received placebo; per-sample allocation not given. Repertoires of vaccine and placebo recipients were sequenced from samples taken on day 63 after the first injection. Cohort 1b enrolled about two dozen adults aged 18-55 years at a single site in Boston, USA, between 29 July and 7 August 2020. Ad26.COV2.S was a replication-incompetent adenovirus type 26 vector that expressed a prefusion-stabilized SARS-CoV-2 spike protein derived from the original Wuhan strain. Turning to this clone: No antigen is known for it. No per-base quality is available; no much larger clone lies one base away.

The immunoSEQ Assay was the method used to sequence TCRbeta CDR3 regions. After extraction, genomic DNA underwent amplification by bias-controlled multiplex PCR, followed by high-throughput sequencing. The published analysis was carried out like this. To quantify the absolute abundance of every unique TCRbeta CDR3 region, sequences were collapsed and filtered. Usable DNA was measured by amplifying reference genes present in all nucleated cells, and TCRbeta template counts were normalized to that usable DNA to estimate T cell fraction. Repertoire TCRs were annotated as SARS-CoV-2-specific by exact matching of V gene, CDR3 amino acid sequence and J gene to a known reactive TCR set. The reference SARS-CoV-2 TCR set was derived from MIRA and filtered for enrichment in COVID-19-positive ImmuneCODE repertoires, a step that removed public or cross-reactive TCRs. Using the MIRA antigens, annotated TCRs were further analysed by specific ORF or by position within an ORF. Breadth was defined as the number of annotated unique rearrangements divided by the total number of unique productive rearrangements, and depth was defined as the summed frequency of the annotated unique rearrangements. TCR breadth was compared between groups using two-sided Wilcoxon rank-sum tests. Sourced from immuneACCESS, this table was stored by TCRdb with only in-frame sequences that have V and J called. A share of the clones is absent; for the studies checked, an unresolved V gene accounts for under half, and the remainder has no known explanation. Clone size and V and J calls were adopted from that table, with D and trimming inferred from the DNA. For this sample there are approximately 340,000 clones; about 88% appear just once. The ten largest clones capture 3.3% of the sample.

The chain is made from TRBV3-1 (or the pseudogene TRBV3-2) and TRBJ2-5; a weak D assignment points to TRBD1 (6 bases agree). The sequencing used peripheral blood, collected in a trial of Ad26.COV2.S vaccine versus placebo. This sequence originates from a person aged 18 to 65 who received the Ad26.COV2.S COVID-19 vaccine or a placebo. CDR3 loop: CASSQDYRVWETQYF. The nucleotides read TGTGCCAGCAGCCAAGACTACAGGGTGTGGGAGACCCAGTACTTC.